Below are 32 T cell receptor beta chains sequenced from a single sample in a study of cytotoxic CD8 clonotypes in ibrutinib-treated CLL. Sequenced by immunoSEQ multiplex PCR; TCRdb stores in-frame clones only, minus some. Seen here are roughly 63,000 clones, roughly 59% observed once, and the top ten hold roughly 14%. The sample in question was PBMCs, obtained after 12 months of ibrutinib treatment. These TCRs come from a human donor with chronic lymphocytic leukemia.

The CDR3 reads CASRGLAGGGGVGNEQFF. CDR3 in DNA: TGTGCCAGCAGGGGACTAGCGGGCGGGGGCGGAGTGGGCAATGAGCAGTTCTTC. The rearrangement links TRBV2 to TRBJ2-1; 12 bases agree with TRBD2. Germline V gives CDR1 SNHLY, CDR2 FYNNEI. Trimming at V came to 6 bases and at J to 6 bases, leaving 15 bases not matched to a gene. The CDR3 length is 18 residues.

The chain carries TRBV29-1 and TRBJ1-3; tentatively, D is TRBD1 (5 bases). Trimming cost V 2 bases and J 3 bases, with 8 bases left between them. Looked up from germline, CDR1 is SQVTM and CDR2 is ANQGSEA. The CDR3 runs to 13 residues. The CDR3 here is CSVEQGNGNTIYF. The CDR3 nucleotides read TGCAGCGTTGAACAGGGAAATGGAAACACCATATATTTT. The full variable domain, completed using reference TRBV29-1 and TRBJ1-3, is SAVISQKPSRDICQRGTSLTIQCQVDSQVTMMFWYRQQPGQSLTLIATANQGSEATYESGFVIDKFPISRPNLTFSTLTVSNMSPEDSSIYLCSVEQGNGNTIYFGEGSWLTVV.

The chain employs TRBV13 and TRBJ2-2; TRBD2 matches 8 bases. Germline V gene sequence: CDR1 PRHDT, CDR2 FYEKMQ (reference sequence). CDR3 length equals 16 residues. V was clipped by 3 bases and J by 4 bases; unmatched bases: 7. This CDR3 is CASSFGQRGITGELFF. CDR3 sequence (DNA): TGTGCCAGCAGCTTTGGCCAGCGGGGGATCACCGGGGAGCTGTTTTTT.

The V and J genes are TRBV7-9 and TRBJ2-7, with D unresolved. The CDR3 runs to 11 residues. CDR1 is SEHNR, CDR2 FQNEAQ, per germline (reference sequence). Between the trimmed V and J ends, which lost 4 bases and 12 bases, there was a span of 13 bases. The CDR3 nucleotides read TGTGCCAGCAGCTCTGAAGGTGGATTGTACGTC. Translation: CASSSEGGLYV.

The CDR3 here is CASSLGVGGDGYTF. CDR3 bases: TGTGCCAGCAGCTTAGGTGTAGGGGGCGACGGCTACACCTTC. This sequence joins TRBV7-2 and TRBJ1-2; TRBD1 agrees at 7 bases. The CDR3 has 14 residues. CDR1 is SGHTA and CDR2 is FQGNSA in the germline V gene. Unmatched junction bases numbered 7, after V lost 1 base and J lost 8 bases.

By proportion, this clone is medium-sized. The chain combines TRBV13 with TRBJ2-7; 8 positions agree with TRBD1. The CDR3 runs 18 residues. The germline V gene encodes CDR1 PRHDT and CDR2 FYEKMQ (reference sequence). J was trimmed by 2 bases and V by 2 bases; bases with no gene match: 14. The CDR3 region has the DNA TGTGCCAGCAGCTTATTCGACCTAACAGGGGGTGATACCTACGAGCAGTACTTC. Translation gives CASSLFDLTGGDTYEQYF.

This chain connects TRBV10-3 to TRBJ2-4; D tentatively reads TRBD1 or TRBD2 (6 bases each). The CDR3 has 12 residues. Germline V CDR1 and CDR2: ENHRY, SYGVKD. Trimming shortened V by 6 bases and J by 8 bases, and 11 bases separated the two germline ends. The CDR3 reads CAISGGEDIQYF. The CDR3 bases are TGTGCCATCAGCGGGGGCGAGGACATTCAGTACTTC.

This clone showed up just a few times. The J gene is TRBJ2-5, the V gene TRBV28; D possibly corresponds to TRBD2 (5 bases). Looked up from germline, CDR1 is MDHEN and CDR2 is SYDVKM. V was shortened by 3 bases and J by 4 bases, with 21 bases between the two germline ends. The CDR3 sequence is 17 residues long. CDR3 bases: TGTGCCAGCAGTTTCTTGTTCCCCGGGCGGGCCGGAGAGACCCAGTACTTC. Encoded protein: CASSFLFPGRAGETQYF.

This clone is medium-sized in the sample. The chain is built from TRBV5-8 and TRBJ2-6, with 10 bases aligning to TRBD1. The V gene's germline CDR1 is SGHTS and CDR2 YDEGEE. V lost 3 bases and J lost 1; bases outside the gene matches: 4. This CDR3 is built from 17 residues. CDR3 protein: CASSWGQGRSGANVLTF. CDR3 coding DNA: TGTGCCAGCAGCTGGGGACAGGGGAGGTCTGGGGCCAACGTCCTGACTTTC. The full variable domain, with the rest looked up from reference TRBV5-8 and TRBJ2-6, is EAGVTQSPTHLIKTRGQQATLRCSPISGHTSVYWYQQALGLGLQFLLWYDEGEERNRGNFPPRFSGRQFPNYSSELNVNALELEDSALYLCASSWGQGRSGANVLTFGAGSRLTVL.

The chain joins TRBV6-6 to TRBJ2-1; D could derive from TRBD1 or TRBD2 (6 bases each). The germline V gene has CDR1 MNHNY and CDR2 SVGAGI (reference sequence). Trimming took 4 bases from V and 8 from J, leaving 15 bases between them. This CDR3 is 14 amino acids long. The CDR3 protein is CASSSTNRGHEQFF. The CDR3 DNA is TGTGCCAGCAGTTCCACAAACCGGGGGCATGAGCAGTTCTTC.

Only a few counts were recorded for this clone. The V and J genes are TRBV10-2 and TRBJ2-1, with D possibly being TRBD1 (6 bases). The CDR3 spans 15 residues. Germline values: CDR1 WSHSY, CDR2 SAAADI. Trimming cost V 5 bases and J 6 bases, with 17 bases left between them. CDR3 nucleotide sequence: TGCGCCAGCAGTCAGGCAAAAATAGGGGGCAATGAGCAGTTCTTC. Protein: CASSQAKIGGNEQFF.

The V and J genes are TRBV2 and TRBJ2-3; 9 positions agree with TRBD1. Per germline, CDR1 SNHLY and CDR2 FYNNEI. V lost 6 bases to trimming and J lost 2 bases; unmatched junction nucleotides: 3. The length of the CDR3 is 14 residues. This chain's CDR3 is CASSRDRDTDTQYF. CDR3 nucleotide sequence: TGTGCCAGCAGCCGGGACAGGGACACAGATACGCAGTATTTT.

This clone was counted only a few times. The V gene is TRBV29-1, the J gene TRBJ1-2; tentative D call: TRBD1 (5 bases). CDR3 size: 10 residues. Deletions cut 6 bases from V and 6 bases from J, with 8 bases between. The germline CDR1 and CDR2 sequences are SQVTM and ANQGSEA. CDR3 in amino acids: CSVGTDGYTF. The CDR3, as DNA: TGCAGCGTCGGGACCGATGGCTACACCTTC. The full variable domain, completed using reference TRBV29-1 and TRBJ1-2, is SAVISQKPSRDICQRGTSLTIQCQVDSQVTMMFWYRQQPGQSLTLIATANQGSEATYESGFVIDKFPISRPNLTFSTLTVSNMSPEDSSIYLCSVGTDGYTFGSGTRLTVV.

The chain uses TRBV7-2 and TRBJ1-2; no definite D call. The ends were cut back, 1 base at V and 8 bases at J, with 14 bases in the middle. The CDR3 is 14 residues long. Germline lookup yields CDR1 SGHTA and CDR2 FQGNSA. CDR3 DNA: TGTGCCAGCAGCTTAGGCGTCAGTGGGCAGGGCTACACCTTC. Translating gives CASSLGVSGQGYTF.

The chain uses TRBV28 and TRBJ1-6; possible D gene TRBD1, 5 bases. Trimming removed 3 bases from V and 9 bases from J, with 18 bases in between. Germline lookup yields CDR1 MDHEN and CDR2 SYDVKM. This CDR3 is 16 amino acids long. CDR3 protein: CASSLGPQVRGSPLHF. CDR3 DNA sequence: TGTGCCAGCAGTTTGGGCCCACAGGTGAGGGGTTCACCCCTCCACTTT.

This rearrangement joins TRBV28 to TRBJ1-1; D is undetermined. Germline V gene lookup returns CDR1 MDHEN and CDR2 SYDVKM. V lost 4 bases to trimming and J lost 0 bases, with 9 bases between them. CDR3 size: 14 residues. The CDR3 region has the DNA TGTGCCAGCAGTTCCGGACCGCTGAACACTGAAGCTTTCTTT. It codes for CASSSGPLNTEAFF.

The gene calls are TRBV6-1 and TRBJ2-1, with D tentatively TRBD1 or TRBD2 (5 bases each). V lost 6 bases and J 9 bases, leaving 21 bases between the germline ends. The germline V gene has CDR1 MNHNS and CDR2 SASEGT. The CDR3 is 15 residues long. Here the CDR3 reads CASSPRVQSGSEQFF. CDR3 sequence (DNA): TGTGCCAGCAGCCCCAGGGTCCAAAGCGGATCTGAGCAGTTCTTC.

This clone occurred a few times. The gene calls are TRBV5-1 and TRBJ2-1; 13 nucleotides align to TRBD2. This CDR3 spans 16 amino acids. Germline V lookup: CDR1 SGHRS, CDR2 YFSETQ. J was trimmed by 6 bases and V by 4 bases; bases with no gene match: 7. This CDR3 is CASSPKGTSGTNEQFF. For the CDR3, the DNA is TGCGCCAGCAGCCCCAAAGGGACTAGCGGGACCAATGAGCAGTTCTTC.

V usage is TRBV19 and J usage is TRBJ2-5, with 8 positions matching TRBD2. In germline, CDR1 is LNHDA, CDR2 SQIVND (reference sequence). After removal of 0 bases from V and 9 bases from J, the junction contained 12 bases not matched to a gene. There are 16 residues in the CDR3. CDR3 DNA sequence: TGTGCCAGTAGTATAGATCCGCCCGGGACTAGTTTCCCCCAGTACTTC. It encodes CASSIDPPGTSFPQYF.

This clone was counted a few times. The CDR3 DNA sequence: TGTGCCAGCAGTTTAGGATGGGTTAATTCACCCCTCCACTTT. Protein: CASSLGWVNSPLHF. J is TRBJ1-6 and V is TRBV27; no reliable D call. The CDR3 sequence is 14 residues long. The V gene lost 2 bases and the J gene lost 6 bases, with 8 bases spanning the gap. Germline assignment: CDR1 MNHEY and CDR2 SMNVEV (reference sequence).

The chain links TRBV18 to TRBJ2-7; 7 bases match TRBD1. Trimming took 1 base from V and 0 from J; bases not matched to a gene: 6. Germline CDR1 and CDR2: KGHSH and LQKENI. The CDR3 has 16 residues. In nucleotides, the CDR3 is TGTGCCAGCTCACCACTGAACAGGGGCTTCTCCTACGAGCAGTACTTC. Translating it yields CASSPLNRGFSYEQYF.

This clone was seen a handful of times. The chain carries TRBV14 and TRBJ1-2; no clear D. The V end was cut by 5 bases, the J end by 5 bases, with 12 bases between. The CDR3 is made up of 13 amino acids. Germline assignment: CDR1 SGHDN and CDR2 FVKESK. The CDR3 loop is CASSATHGYGYTF. Written as DNA, the CDR3 is TGTGCCAGCAGCGCCACGCACGGGTATGGCTACACCTTC.

V usage is TRBV5-3 and J usage is TRBJ2-7, with D maybe TRBD2 (6 bases). TRBV5-3 is placed among ORFs of uncertain function. Trimming took off 2 bases at V and 6 bases at J, with 18 bases between the two ends. The CDR3 is 15 amino acids. CDR3 region: CARSFLREWSPEQYF. CDR3 sequence (DNA): TGTGCCAGAAGCTTCCTACGGGAGTGGTCCCCCGAGCAGTACTTC.

CDR3 loop: CASSPEQIGNEQFF. CDR3 sequence (DNA): TGCGCCAGCAGCCCCGAGCAGATTGGCAATGAGCAGTTCTTC. The chain carries TRBV5-1 and TRBJ2-1; no firm D call. This CDR3 spans 14 amino acids. Trimming shortened V by 4 bases and J by 6 bases, and 14 bases separated the two germline ends. The V gene's germline CDR1 is SGHRS and CDR2 YFSETQ.

This chain uses TRBV6-1 with TRBJ2-7; D is possibly TRBD1 or TRBD2 (6 bases each). CDR3 length: 16 amino acids. The ends were cut back, 4 bases at V and 2 bases at J, with 18 bases in the middle. The germline V gene encodes CDR1 MNHNS and CDR2 SASEGT. The CDR3 DNA sequence: TGTGCCAGCAGTGGAGCCACTCCGGGGGCCCCCTACGAGCAGTACTTC. The encoded protein is CASSGATPGAPYEQYF.

The chain has TRBV7-2 and TRBJ2-7; D might be TRBD1 (6 bases). Germline CDR1 reads SGHTA; CDR2 reads FQGNSA. CDR3 size: 14 residues. Trimming took off 5 bases at V and 2 bases at J, with 13 bases between the two ends. The CDR3 loop is CASSTHAGAYEQYF. DNA of the CDR3: TGTGCCAGCAGCACCCACGCAGGGGCCTACGAGCAGTACTTC.

The CDR3, as DNA: TGTGCCAGCAGCGAGGCCTGGGGACAGTCCTACAATGAGCAGTTCTTC. Its protein is CASSEAWGQSYNEQFF. J is TRBJ2-1 and V is TRBV9; 7 nucleotides align to TRBD1. Germline V gene data show CDR1 as SGDLS and CDR2 as YYNGEE. The CDR3 is 16 amino acids. Trimming cost V 3 bases and J 1 base; bases outside gene matches: 7.

This clone turned up a few times. The chain joins TRBV19 to TRBJ2-1; tentative D call: TRBD2 (6 bases). Germline loops: CDR1 LNHDA, CDR2 SQIVND (reference sequence). This CDR3 is 13 amino acids long. Trimming took 5 bases from V and 8 from J, leaving 13 bases between them. The CDR3 DNA follows: TGTGCCAGTAGTTCGGGGACTCCCTATGAGCAGTTCTTC. Translated, it gives CASSSGTPYEQFF.

This clone was picked up one time. The V gene is TRBV7-2, the J gene TRBJ2-7; 8 positions match TRBD2. CDR1 and CDR2 from the germline V gene are SGHTA and FQGNSA. This CDR3 region has 13 residues. J lost 3 bases, V lost 6 bases, and 4 bases had no gene match. CDR3 in amino acids: CASRSGGVYEQYF. The CDR3 DNA reads TGTGCCAGCAGGTCGGGAGGGGTCTACGAGCAGTACTTC.

The chain employs TRBV19 and TRBJ1-1; 9 bases are a match to TRBD1. The CDR3 has 16 amino acids. Losses at the gene ends were 3 bases for V and 5 bases for J; bases not matched to a gene: 10. The germline gives CDR1 LNHDA, CDR2 SQIVND (reference sequence). The CDR3 nucleotides read TGTGCCAGTAGTATTCGGGACAGGGTGTTGATTACTGAAGCTTTCTTT. Translation gives CASSIRDRVLITEAFF. Together with reference TRBV19 and TRBJ1-1, the CDR3 gives the full variable domain: DGGITQSPKYLFRKEGQNVTLSCEQNLNHDAMYWYRQDPGQGLRLIYYSQIVNDFQKGDIAEGYSVSREKKESFPLTVTSAQKNPTAFYLCASSIRDRVLITEAFFGQGTRLTVV.

Only a few counts were recorded for this clone. This chain joins TRBV5-4 and TRBJ2-3; 10 bases align to TRBD1. With 4 bases clipped from V and 6 bases from J, the junction kept 8 bases outside the gene matches. The CDR3 length is 15 residues. CDR1 is SGHNT, CDR2 YYREEE, per germline (reference sequence). The CDR3 DNA follows: TGTGCCAGCAGCCTCAGGGACAGGGGCTCGGATACGCAGTATTTT. This translates into CASSLRDRGSDTQYF.

The rearrangement joins TRBV5-1 to TRBJ2-1; D may be TRBD2 (6 bases). V was cut by 3 bases and J by 10 bases, with 17 bases left in between. Germline V gene lookup returns CDR1 SGHRS and CDR2 YFSETQ. The length of the CDR3 is 14 residues. The CDR3 protein is CASSSGTLPWEQFF. CDR3 in DNA: TGCGCCAGCAGCTCCGGGACTTTACCCTGGGAGCAGTTCTTC.